The clone carrying this T cell receptor (beta chain) showed up many times. One entry per CDR3 protein, called by TCRdb with MiXCR from the 5' RACE reads. This table has a few hundred thousand distinct CDR3 sequences, more than 9% appearing once. The CDR3 extends over 13 amino acids. The germline V gene has CDR1 MDHEN and CDR2 SYDVKM. V shed 3 bases and J shed 3 bases, with 9 bases lying between them. The data belong to a study of T cells after yellow fever vaccination. This chain uses TRBV28 with TRBJ2-7, with unresolved D. Sequenced material: PBMCs, taken on the day of the first yellow fever vaccination. The receptor was isolated from a young man who received the YFV17D yellow fever vaccine. CDR3 sequence: CASSLDGLYEQYF. CDR3 DNA: TGTGCCAGCAGTTTGGACGGTCTCTACGAGCAGTACTTC.